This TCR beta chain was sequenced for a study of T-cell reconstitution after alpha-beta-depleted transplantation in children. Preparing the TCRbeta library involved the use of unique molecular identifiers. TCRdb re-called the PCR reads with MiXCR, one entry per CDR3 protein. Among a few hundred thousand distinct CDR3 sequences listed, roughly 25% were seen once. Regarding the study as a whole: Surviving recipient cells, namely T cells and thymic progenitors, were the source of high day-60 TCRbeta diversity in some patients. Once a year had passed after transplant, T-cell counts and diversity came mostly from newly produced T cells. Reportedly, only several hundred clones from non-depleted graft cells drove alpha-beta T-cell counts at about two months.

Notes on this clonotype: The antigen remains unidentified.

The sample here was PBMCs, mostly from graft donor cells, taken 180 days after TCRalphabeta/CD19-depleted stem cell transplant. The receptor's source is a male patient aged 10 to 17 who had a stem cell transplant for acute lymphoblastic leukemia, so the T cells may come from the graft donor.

The CDR3 coding sequence is TGTGCCAGCAGCTCTGCAGCGGGGGCGGGCACTGAAGCTTTCTTT. It yields the protein CASSSAAGAGTEAFF. V and J are TRBV7-3 and TRBJ1-1, with a weak D call TRBD1 (6 bases). The V gene lost 4 bases and the J gene lost 4 bases, with 16 bases spanning the gap. Germline assignment: CDR1 SGHTA and CDR2 FQGTGA. This CDR3 contains 15 residues.